The 8 T cell receptor beta chains in this list originate from one sample, sequenced in a study of graft-versus-host responses after intestinal transplantation. TCRdb keeps only in-frame clones here, not all; method: immunoSEQ multiplex PCR. The sample comprises about 71,000 clones, over 85% of which are singletons, and 0.53% rests with the top ten. The antigens for these receptors are not known. The sample was unstimulated CD8+ T cells sorted from spleen or lymph node cells, taken before intestinal transplant. These receptor sequences come from a human donor who received an intestinal transplant.

V is TRBV5-1 and J is TRBJ2-7; either TRBD1 or TRBD2 may supply D (5 bases each). The V end lost 6 bases, the J end lost 7 bases, and 11 bases lay between the germline ends. The length of the CDR3 is 11 residues. Germline V gene sequence: CDR1 SGHRS, CDR2 YFSETQ. CDR3 DNA sequence: TGCGCCAGCACTTTGGGGACGGAGCAGTACTTC. Protein product: CASTLGTEQYF. Full variable domain (rest looked up from reference TRBV5-1 and TRBJ2-7): KAGVTQTPRYLIKTRGQQVTLSCSPISGHRSVSWYQQTPGQGLQFLFEYFSETQRNKGNFPGRFSGRQFSNSRSEMNVSTLELGDSALYLCASTLGTEQYFGPGTRLTVT.

The rearrangement links TRBV27 to TRBJ1-1, with a tentative D call TRBD1 (5 bases). Trimming took off 2 bases at V and 1 base at J, with 8 bases between the two ends. This CDR3 has 14 residues. CDR1 is MNHEY, CDR2 SMNVEV, per germline (reference sequence). The CDR3 is CASSLQGRNTEAFF. For the CDR3, the DNA is TGTGCCAGCAGTTTACAGGGCAGGAACACTGAAGCTTTCTTT.

V gene TRBV10-2 combines with J gene TRBJ2-3; D perhaps matches TRBD2 (6 bases). The V gene's germline CDR1 is WSHSY and CDR2 SAAADI. V was clipped by 7 bases and J by 2 bases, with 19 bases between them. CDR3 size: 16 residues. Here the CDR3 reads CASKEVLAAITDTQYF. CDR3 bases: TGCGCCAGCAAGGAGGTGTTAGCGGCAATCACAGATACGCAGTATTTT.

This rearrangement joins TRBV4-1 to TRBJ2-1; possible D gene TRBD2, 6 bases. The CDR3 runs to 16 residues. Trimming stripped 4 bases from V and 4 bases from J, with 17 bases between. The germline V gene encodes CDR1 MGHRA and CDR2 YSYEKL. The CDR3, as DNA: TGCGCCAGCAGCCCTCGTGGTAGCGGAACGTACAATGAGCAGTTCTTC. The encoded protein is CASSPRGSGTYNEQFF.

The V and J genes are TRBV7-9 and TRBJ1-1; unclear D gene. Germline CDR1 and CDR2: SEHNR and FQNEAQ (reference sequence). V lost 3 bases and J lost 11, with 10 bases in between. The CDR3 totals 11 residues. CDR3 in amino acids: CASSFSDEAFF. The CDR3 DNA is TGTGCCAGCAGCTTTTCGGATGAGGCTTTCTTT.

This sequence joins TRBV12-1 and TRBJ2-1; TRBD2, the table's D call, was not compared with the DNA. TRBV12-1 is a pseudogene segment. The CDR3 length is 14 residues. The CDR3 region has the DNA TGTGCCAGCAGCTGGAGGTGGGGATGCGATGAGCAGTTCTTC. The encoded protein is CASSWRWGCDEQFF.

This chain uses TRBV19 with TRBJ2-5, with D perhaps given as TRBD1 or TRBD2 (6 bases each). The V end was cut by 5 bases, the J end by 5 bases, with 15 bases between. Germline-derived CDR1 and CDR2 are LNHDA and SQIVND (reference sequence). The CDR3 contains 14 residues. The CDR3 DNA follows: TGTGCCAGTAGTTCGGAGGGGGGTTTGGAGACCCAGTACTTC. This sequence encodes CASSSEGGLETQYF.

The J gene is TRBJ2-7, the V gene TRBV27; no reliable D call. V was trimmed by 0 bases and J by 5 bases, leaving 11 bases between them. Germline CDR1 is MNHEY and CDR2 is SMNVEV (reference sequence). The CDR3 has 14 amino acids. The CDR3 DNA sequence: TGTGCCAGCAGTTTATCGCCTGGCCAGAACGAGCAGTACTTC. It translates to CASSLSPGQNEQYF.